The 31 T cell receptor beta chains in this list originate from one sample, sequenced in a study of post-analysis software for immune sequencing data. Study-wide results and caveats: When patients were compared with controls, a handful of TRBV segments were more frequent, TRBV5-6, TRBV5-1 and TRBV20-1 among them.

Their antigens are not known. The library was made from cDNA and included unique molecular identifiers. Each CDR3 protein gets one entry after TCRdb re-called the PCR reads with MiXCR. The table shows almost 700,000 distinct CDR3 sequences, with 59% occurring only once. Sequenced sample: blood. The receptors originated from a girl between 2 and 10 years old with multiple sclerosis.

The chain's CDR3 is CSARGTGKGNYNEQFF. CDR3 nucleotide sequence: TGCAGTGCTAGAGGAACAGGGAAGGGGAATTACAATGAGCAGTTCTTC. J is TRBJ2-1 and V is TRBV20-1; perhaps TRBD1 as D (6 bases). This CDR3 is built from 16 residues. V lost 1 base to trimming and J lost 4 bases, with 17 bases between them. Germline V gene sequence: CDR1 DFQATT, CDR2 SNEGSKA (reference sequence).

The CDR3 here is CASSLAMVYEQYF. The CDR3 DNA is TGTGCCAGCAGCTTAGCAATGGTTTACGAGCAGTACTTC. The J gene is TRBJ2-7, the V gene TRBV13; no firm D call. CDR1 PRHDT and CDR2 FYEKMQ come from the germline V gene (reference sequence). The V and J ends lost 1 base and 4 bases respectively, with 8 bases between them. The CDR3 contains 13 residues.

The CDR3 here is CASRERDNEQFF. The CDR3, as DNA: TGTGCCAGCAGGGAGCGGGACAATGAGCAGTTCTTC. The chain is built from TRBV2 and TRBJ2-1; perhaps TRBD2 as D (6 bases). The CDR3 totals 12 residues. Trimming removed 6 bases from V and 5 bases from J, with 8 bases in between. From germline, CDR1 is SNHLY and CDR2 FYNNEI. Filled out from reference TRBV2 and TRBJ2-1, the complete variable domain reads EPEVTQTPSHQVTQMGQEVILRCVPISNHLYFYWYRQILGQKVEFLVSFYNNEISEKSEIFDDQFSVERPDGSNFTLKIRSTKLEDSAMYFCASRERDNEQFFGPGTRLTVL.

The rearrangement uses TRBV5-1 and TRBJ2-1, with TRBD2 identical over 8 bases. Trimming at V came to 4 bases and at J to 5 bases, leaving 8 bases not matched to a gene. The CDR3 covers 15 residues. Germline CDR1 reads SGHRS; CDR2 reads YFSETQ. The DNA for the CDR3 is TGCGCCAGCAGCAGAGGAAGTAGCGGGAACAATGAGCAGTTCTTC. Its translation is CASSRGSSGNNEQFF.

The chain couples TRBV2 to TRBJ2-5; TRBD1 or TRBD2 may be the D gene (5 bases each). Trimming stripped 7 bases from V and 1 base from J, with 13 bases between. Germline V lookup: CDR1 SNHLY, CDR2 FYNNEI. The CDR3 has 14 residues. CDR3 amino acids: CASKPWGIQETQYF. The DNA for the CDR3 is TGTGCCAGCAAGCCATGGGGGATCCAAGAGACCCAGTACTTC.

The sample holds a few counts of this clonotype. This chain joins TRBV7-2 and TRBJ2-5; 10 bases match TRBD1. The J call may be wrong; the DNA end is better matched by TRBJ2-7. The CDR3 consists of 15 residues. Germline V gene lookup returns CDR1 SGHTA and CDR2 FQGNSA. The CDR3: CASSYGQGGPVEQYF. The CDR3, as DNA: TGTGCCAGCAGTTACGGACAGGGGGGTCCAGTCGAGCAGTACTTC.

The chain couples TRBV5-6 to TRBJ1-2; 7 positions agree with TRBD1. The CDR3 spans 16 residues. The junction had 11 bases not matched to a gene; V was cut back by 1 base and J by 5 bases. Germline CDR1 SGHDT, CDR2 YYEEEE. The CDR3 reads CASSLFGQGVRYGYTF. CDR3 in DNA: TGTGCCAGCAGCTTGTTCGGGCAGGGGGTTCGATATGGCTACACCTTC. Together with reference TRBV5-6 and TRBJ1-2, the CDR3 gives the full variable domain: DAGVTQSPTHLIKTRGQQVTLRCSPKSGHDTVSWYQQALGQGPQFIFQYYEEEERQRGNFPDRFSGHQFPNYSSELNVNALLLGDSALYLCASSLFGQGVRYGYTFGSGTRLTVV.

CDR3 sequence reads: CASSPLSPGGTEAFF. The CDR3 DNA sequence: TGTGCCAGCAGCCCGCTATCCCCTGGGGGCACTGAAGCTTTCTTT. J is TRBJ1-1 and V is TRBV6-6; D is possibly TRBD1 (5 bases). The CDR3 consists of 15 residues. With 6 bases removed from V and 4 bases from J, the gap between germline ends came to 18 bases. CDR1 is MNHNY, CDR2 SVGAGI, per germline (reference sequence).

This sequence joins TRBV5-1 and TRBJ2-1; D might be TRBD2 (6 bases). Germline CDR1 SGHRS, CDR2 YFSETQ. The CDR3 runs to 14 residues. Trimming removed 7 bases at V and 2 bases at J, with 13 bases between. The CDR3 loop is CASGSGEAYNEQFF. The CDR3 DNA is TGCGCCAGCGGGTCGGGGGAAGCCTACAATGAGCAGTTCTTC.

This clonotype showed up just a few times. The genes are TRBV12-3 or TRBV12-4 and TRBJ1-2, with D perhaps matching TRBD1 (5 bases). V was trimmed by 8 bases and J by 4 bases, leaving 14 bases between them. The CDR3 has 13 amino acids. The CDR3 sequence: CASAPDRSYGYTF. The CDR3 coding sequence is TGTGCCAGCGCTCCCGACAGAAGCTATGGCTACACCTTC.

The J gene is TRBJ1-2, the V gene TRBV5-1; D is unclear. The CDR3 consists of 16 residues. The V gene's germline CDR1 is SGHRS and CDR2 YFSETQ. Trimming removed 0 bases at V and 0 bases at J, with 12 bases between. The CDR3 region has the DNA TGCGCCAGCAGCTTGGACAGACTTGGACCTAACTATGGCTACACCTTC. It is translated as CASSLDRLGPNYGYTF. The full variable domain, with the rest looked up from reference TRBV5-1 and TRBJ1-2, is KAGVTQTPRYLIKTRGQQVTLSCSPISGHRSVSWYQQTPGQGLQFLFEYFSETQRNKGNFPGRFSGRQFSNSRSEMNVSTLELGDSALYLCASSLDRLGPNYGYTFGSGTRLTVV.

This clonotype came up a few times. V usage is TRBV6-5 and J usage is TRBJ2-3; D is unresolved. Germline CDR1 reads MNHEY; CDR2 reads SVGAGI. Trimming shortened V by 1 base and J by 2 bases, and 10 bases separated the two germline ends. The CDR3 extends over 15 amino acids. The CDR3 here is CASSYLGTSTDTQYF. For the CDR3, the DNA is TGTGCCAGCAGTTACTTGGGTACATCCACAGATACGCAGTATTTT.

Concerning this clonotype itself: Germline and junction disagree at one end, which may indicate a read error. The chain employs TRBV12-3 or TRBV12-4 and TRBJ2-5, with a possible D match to TRBD2 (7 bases). The length of the CDR3 is 13 residues. The CDR3 here is CASSWGGQETRYF. The CDR3 coding sequence is TGTGCCAGCAGTTGGGGGGGGCAAGAGACCCGGTACTTC.

There are a few counts of this clonotype. The chain is built from TRBV6-5 and TRBJ1-2, with no clear D. The V gene lost 0 bases and the J gene lost 3 bases, with 5 bases spanning the gap. The CDR3 sequence is 13 residues long. Germline CDR1 MNHEY, CDR2 SVGAGI. In DNA, the CDR3 is TGTGCCAGCAGTTACTCCCCCGACTATGGCTACACCTTC. Encoded protein: CASSYSPDYGYTF.

This clonotype was counted only a few times. This sequence joins TRBV4-3 and TRBJ2-1; 9 bases match TRBD1. With 0 bases clipped from V and 4 bases from J, the junction kept 10 bases outside the gene matches. The CDR3 spans 18 residues. CDR1 is LGHNA and CDR2 is YSLEER in the germline V gene. The DNA for the CDR3 is TGCGCCAGCAGCCAAGAGGCGGCAGGACAGGGGTTATACAATGAGCAGTTCTTC. Protein sequence: CASSQEAAGQGLYNEQFF.

The V gene is TRBV7-2, the J gene TRBJ2-1; tentatively, D is TRBD1 or TRBD2 (7 bases each). In germline, CDR1 is SGHTA, CDR2 FQGNSA. The CDR3 contains 15 residues. V was clipped by 4 bases and J by 7 bases, with 17 bases between them. This chain's CDR3 is CASSWEGQLRNEQFF. The DNA of the CDR3 is TGTGCCAGCAGCTGGGAGGGACAGCTGAGAAATGAGCAGTTCTTC.

This clonotype was seen more than once but under ten times. The CDR3 loop is CASSSLLAGDQETQYF. Here the CDR3 DNA reads TGTGCCAGCAGTTCGCTACTAGCGGGAGATCAAGAGACCCAGTACTTC. The rearrangement joins TRBV12-3 or TRBV12-4 to TRBJ2-5, with TRBD2 identical over 11 bases. V gave up 4 bases and J gave up 2 bases; unmatched junction bases: 6. The CDR3 extends over 16 amino acids.

This chain links TRBV12-5 with TRBJ2-1, with 9 bases lining up with TRBD2. CDR3 size: 18 residues. With 0 bases clipped from V and 0 bases from J, the junction kept 6 bases outside the gene matches. Germline CDR1 and CDR2: LGHNT and FRNRAP. The CDR3 DNA follows: TGTGCTAGTGGTTTGGTCATAGCGGGAGTGAGCTCCTACAATGAGCAGTTCTTC. It specifies CASGLVIAGVSSYNEQFF.

This chain links TRBV20-1 with TRBJ1-5, with D maybe TRBD1 (5 bases). V was clipped by 5 bases and J by 5 bases, with 16 bases between them. CDR3 length: 14 amino acids. In germline, CDR1 is DFQATT, CDR2 SNEGSKA (reference sequence). CDR3: CSAPRGGEDQPQHF. In DNA form, the CDR3 reads TGCAGTGCTCCTCGGGGAGGGGAGGATCAGCCCCAGCATTTT.

This clonotype showed up just a few times. This sequence joins TRBV15 and TRBJ2-1; maybe TRBD1 (6 bases). The CDR3 totals 14 residues. The V gene's germline CDR1 is LNHNV and CDR2 YYDKDF (reference sequence). The V gene lost 4 bases and the J gene lost 5 bases, with 12 bases spanning the gap. CDR3 DNA sequence: TGTGCCACCAGCACGTGGGACACAGACAATGAGCAGTTCTTC. This sequence encodes CATSTWDTDNEQFF. The full variable domain, completed using reference TRBV15 and TRBJ2-1, is DAMVIQNPRYQVTQFGKPVTLSCSQTLNHNVMYWYQQKSSQAPKLLFHYYDKDFNNEADTPDNFQSRRPNTSFCFLDIRSPGLGDTAMYLCATSTWDTDNEQFFGPGTRLTVL.

This clonotype showed up just a few times. The genes are TRBV15 and TRBJ2-7, with TRBD1 matching over 7 bases. Per germline, CDR1 LNHNV and CDR2 YYDKDF (reference sequence). V was pared by 8 bases and J by 1 base, with 5 bases of the junction left unmatched. CDR3 length equals 13 residues. The CDR3 protein is CATRDRASYEQYF. The CDR3 coding sequence is TGTGCCACCCGAGACAGGGCATCCTACGAGCAGTACTTC.

This clonotype was seen once. The J gene is TRBJ2-5, the V gene TRBV21-1; the D call of TRBD1 is as the table states it, not checked on the DNA. TRBV21-1 is a documented pseudogene. The CDR3 length is 17 residues. The CDR3 region has the DNA TGTGCCAGCAGCAAACAACAGGGGGCAGGCAACCAAGAGACCCAGTACTTC. Translating gives CASSKQQGAGNQETQYF.

This clonotype was seen only a few times. The CDR3 region is CAISSSGARPELFF. In DNA, the CDR3 is TGTGCCATCAGTTCCTCCGGGGCCAGACCCGAGCTGTTTTTT. This rearrangement joins TRBV10-3 to TRBJ2-2, with D perhaps assigned TRBD1 or TRBD2 (5 bases each). Trimming left V 5 bases short and J 11 bases short, with 18 bases between. The CDR3 runs to 14 residues. Germline V CDR1 and CDR2: ENHRY, SYGVKD.

This clonotype was detected a few times. The chain is built from TRBV12-3 or TRBV12-4 and TRBJ2-7, with D uncertain. V gave up 6 bases and J gave up 0 bases, with 18 bases separating them. There are 16 residues in the CDR3. The CDR3 DNA reads as TGTGCCAGCAGGGCGTCGCGGCGTGAGAGCTCCTACGAGCAGTACTTC. Translating it yields CASRASRRESSYEQYF.

This sequence joins TRBV20-1 and TRBJ2-5, with D possibly called TRBD1 or TRBD2 (6 bases each). The germline gives CDR1 DFQATT, CDR2 SNEGSKA (reference sequence). V lost 4 bases and J lost 5, with 17 bases in between. CDR3 size: 14 residues. The DNA of the CDR3 is TGCAGTGCTACGAGGGGGGCGCCGAGGGAGACCCAGTACTTC. Protein: CSATRGAPRETQYF.

The CDR3 sequence: CATSRYSGRALDEQYF. The CDR3 nucleotides are TGTGCCACCAGCAGATATAGCGGGAGGGCCTTGGACGAGCAGTACTTC. The chain employs TRBV15 and TRBJ2-5; 11 nucleotides line up with TRBD2. The J call could be wrong; TRBJ2-7 is a better fit for the DNA end. Per the germline V gene, CDR1 is LNHNV and CDR2 is YYDKDF (reference sequence). The CDR3 has 16 amino acids.

This rearrangement joins TRBV27 to TRBJ1-2; TRBD1 might be the D (5 bases). The ends were cut back, 8 bases at V and 1 base at J, with 14 bases in the middle. The CDR3 sequence is 14 residues long. Germline assignment: CDR1 MNHEY and CDR2 SMNVEV (reference sequence). The CDR3 nucleotides are TGTGCCAGCGGATTGGGACCTCTTAACTATGGCTACACCTTC. Translation: CASGLGPLNYGYTF.

This clonotype was counted between two and nine times. The chain carries TRBV10-3 and TRBJ2-3; D could derive from TRBD1 or TRBD2 (5 bases each). V lost 6 bases to trimming and J lost 0 bases, with 7 bases between them. Germline loops: CDR1 ENHRY, CDR2 SYGVKD. The CDR3 contains 13 residues. CDR3 loop: CAIRWDSTDTQYF. In nucleotides, the CDR3 is TGTGCCATCAGATGGGACAGCACAGATACGCAGTATTTT.

This chain uses TRBV12-3 or TRBV12-4 with TRBJ2-6; D remains ambiguous. V gave up 7 bases and J gave up 0 bases, with 7 bases separating them. This CDR3 region has 14 residues. The CDR3 DNA sequence: TGTGCCAGCATCATAAGCTCTGGGGCCAACGTCCTGACTTTC. This gives the protein CASIISSGANVLTF.

The rearrangement joins TRBV30 to TRBJ1-4, with D unresolved. Germline V gene data show CDR1 as GTSNPN and CDR2 as SVGIG (reference sequence). The V end lost 7 bases, the J end lost 7 bases, and 13 bases lay between the germline ends. The CDR3 loop spans 12 amino acids. CDR3 region: CALSIGSEKLFF. CDR3 DNA sequence: TGTGCCTTATCGATAGGGAGTGAAAAACTGTTTTTT. Variable domain in full (rest from reference TRBV30 and TRBJ1-4): SQTIHQWPATLVQPVGSPLSLECTVEGTSNPNLYWYRQAAGRGLQLLFYSVGIGQISSEVPQNLSASRPQDRQFILSSKKLLLSDSGFYLCALSIGSEKLFFGSGTQLSVL.

This chain uses TRBV20-1 with TRBJ2-7, with D perhaps matching TRBD1 or TRBD2 (5 bases each). Gene TRBJ2-5 matches the end of the DNA better, so the J call may be wrong. The germline V gene has CDR1 DFQATT and CDR2 SNEGSKA (reference sequence). CDR3 length: 14 residues. CDR3 in amino acids: CSAREGTQKETQYF. The CDR3 bases are TGCAGTGCTAGAGAGGGGACCCAAAAAGAGACCCAGTACTTC.